This T cell receptor beta chain was obtained from a study of STAT3 mutations in large granular lymphocyte leukemia. Whole-study results and caveats: Every T-LGLL patient had at least one immunodominant TCRbeta clonotype.

CDR1 is SGHNT, CDR2 YYREEE, per germline (reference sequence). The CDR3 loop spans 13 amino acids. V was cut by 4 bases and J by 7 bases, with 15 bases left in between. This table comes from immunoSEQ multiplex PCR, and its TCRdb copy is limited to in-frame clones, with some not included. The table records about 3,200 clones, 88% of them present only once. Regarding this clone: As yet, its antigen is unknown.

Sequencing used peripheral blood mononuclear cells. The chain links TRBV5-4 to TRBJ2-7; D unclear. The clonotype comes from a man aged 35 to 55 with T-cell large granular lymphocyte leukemia. Some clones in this sample may be carry-over from other donors' samples. The CDR3 DNA follows: TGTGCCAGCAGCATACCAAGGACGAGGGAGCAGTACTTC. It yields the protein CASSIPRTREQYF.